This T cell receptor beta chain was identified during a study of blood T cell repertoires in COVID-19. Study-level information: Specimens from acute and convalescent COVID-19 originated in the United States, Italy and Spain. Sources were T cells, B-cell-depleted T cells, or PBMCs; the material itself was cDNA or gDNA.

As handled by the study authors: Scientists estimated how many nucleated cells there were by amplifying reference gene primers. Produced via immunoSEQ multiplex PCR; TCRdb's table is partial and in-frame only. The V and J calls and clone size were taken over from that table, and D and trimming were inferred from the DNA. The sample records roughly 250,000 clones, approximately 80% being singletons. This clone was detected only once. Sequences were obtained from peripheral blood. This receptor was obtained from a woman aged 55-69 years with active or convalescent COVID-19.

The CDR3, as DNA: TGTGCCAGCGCAGGGTTTAGCGGCTACACCTTC. Its translation: CASAGFSGYTF. This chain joins TRBV2 and TRBJ1-2; the D gene is possibly TRBD1 (5 bases). Germline V CDR1 and CDR2: SNHLY, FYNNEI. The CDR3 contains 11 residues. Trimming took off 8 bases at V and 8 bases at J, with 12 bases between the two ends.